This is a list of T cell receptor beta chains from one sample in a study of response to subunit inactivated influenza vaccine. TCRdb re-derived calls from the RT-PCR reads in MiXCR, one entry per CDR3 protein. The table lists hundreds of thousands of distinct CDR3 sequences, approximately 14% of them singletons. Sequenced here: PBMCs from blood, sampled approximately 12 days after vaccination. The receptors derive from a man aged 45-65 years who received an inactivated influenza vaccine. CDR3s include the opening cysteine and the closing phenylalanine or tryptophan. The order of the fields is V gene, J gene, clone size, D gene, CDR3 protein, CDR3 DNA. A D gene is named only where the DNA matches it firmly. The size of a clone is reported for some rows only, either as once, few or many, or as a class for expanded clones.

V gene: TRBV12-3/TRBV12-4
J gene: TRBJ1-5
clone size: few
D gene: .
CDR3 protein: CASSSRIDQPQHF
CDR3 DNA: TGTGCCAGCAGTTCCAGAATTGACCAGCCCCAGCATTTT

V gene: TRBV11-2
J gene: TRBJ2-3
clone size: few
D gene: TRBD1
CDR3 protein: CASKTTGSTDTQYF
CDR3 DNA: TGTGCCAGCAAAACGACAGGGAGCACAGATACGCAGTATTTT

V gene: TRBV7-2
J gene: TRBJ2-3
clone size: few
D gene: .
CDR3 protein: CASSFEVTDTQYF
CDR3 DNA: TGTGCCAGCAGCTTCGAAGTAACAGATACGCAGTATTTT

V gene: TRBV27
J gene: TRBJ1-1
clone size: few
D gene: .
CDR3 protein: CASSSQSLNTEAFF
CDR3 DNA: TGTGCCAGCAGTTCGCAAAGCTTGAACACTGAAGCTTTCTTT

V gene: TRBV7-9
J gene: TRBJ1-4
clone size: few
D gene: TRBD1
CDR3 protein: CASSLWTGGEEKLFF
CDR3 DNA: TGTGCCAGCAGCCTGTGGACAGGGGGTGAAGAAAAACTGTTTTTT

V gene: TRBV12-3/TRBV12-4
J gene: TRBJ2-1
clone size: .
D gene: .
CDR3 protein: CATIAVPGNEQFF
CDR3 DNA: TGTGCCACCATAGCAGTTCCTGGGAATGAGCAGTTCTTC

V gene: TRBV10-3
J gene: TRBJ1-6
clone size: .
D gene: .
CDR3 protein: CAISESGRSSPLHF
CDR3 DNA: TGTGCCATCAGTGAGTCTGGGAGGTCTTCACCCCTCCACTTT

V gene: TRBV28
J gene: TRBJ2-5
clone size: few
D gene: TRBD2
CDR3 protein: CASRIGLGVQETQYF
CDR3 DNA: TGTGCCAGCAGGATAGGACTAGGGGTTCAAGAGACCCAGTACTTC

V gene: TRBV18
J gene: TRBJ2-5
clone size: few
D gene: .
CDR3 protein: CASSPPSVKETQYF
CDR3 DNA: TGTGCCAGCTCACCACCGTCAGTTAAAGAGACCCAGTACTTC

V gene: TRBV5-8
J gene: TRBJ1-6
clone size: .
D gene: .
CDR3 protein: CASSHGRAGNSPLHF
CDR3 DNA: TGTGCCAGCAGCCACGGCAGGGCCGGGAATTCACCCCTCCACTTT

V gene: TRBV12-5
J gene: TRBJ2-1
clone size: few
D gene: .
CDR3 protein: CASGTGGGGQFF
CDR3 DNA: TGTGCTAGTGGTACGGGTGGAGGAGGGCAGTTCTTC

V gene: TRBV5-1
J gene: TRBJ2-5
clone size: .
D gene: .
CDR3 protein: CASSLVPSAAAGGETQYF
CDR3 DNA: TGCGCCAGCAGCTTGGTTCCTTCGGCGGCGGCCGGTGGAGAGACCCAGTACTTC

V gene: TRBV5-4
J gene: TRBJ2-5
clone size: few
D gene: .
CDR3 protein: CASSFPQGGETQYF
CDR3 DNA: TGTGCCAGCAGCTTCCCACAGGGGGGGGAGACCCAGTACTTC

V gene: TRBV7-9
J gene: TRBJ2-5
clone size: few
D gene: .
CDR3 protein: CASSRTQTYQETQYF
CDR3 DNA: TGTGCCAGCAGCCGAACACAGACTTACCAAGAGACCCAGTACTTC

V gene: TRBV6-1
J gene: TRBJ2-1
clone size: few
D gene: TRBD2
CDR3 protein: CASRTSGMSYNEQFF
CDR3 DNA: TGTGCCAGCAGAACTAGCGGGATGAGCTACAATGAGCAGTTCTTC

V gene: TRBV6-2/TRBV6-3
J gene: TRBJ1-5
clone size: .
D gene: TRBD1
CDR3 protein: CASSWDSAGQPQHF
CDR3 DNA: TGTGCCAGCAGCTGGGACAGTGCCGGTCAGCCCCAGCATTTT

V gene: TRBV12-3/TRBV12-4
J gene: TRBJ2-7
clone size: .
D gene: .
CDR3 protein: CASLGGTYEQYF
CDR3 DNA: TGTGCCAGCCTCGGGGGAACCTACGAGCAGTACTTC

V gene: TRBV20-1
J gene: TRBJ2-6
clone size: few
D gene: .
CDR3 protein: CSATNPSGANVLTF
CDR3 DNA: TGCAGTGCTACGAACCCATCTGGGGCCAACGTCCTGACTTTC

V gene: TRBV5-4
J gene: TRBJ2-2
clone size: few
D gene: .
CDR3 protein: CASSSDGTTGELFF
CDR3 DNA: TGTGCCAGCAGCTCTGACGGAACCACCGGGGAGCTGTTTTTT

V gene: TRBV12-3/TRBV12-4
J gene: TRBJ2-7
clone size: few
D gene: TRBD1
CDR3 protein: CASRDRGHYEQYF
CDR3 DNA: TGTGCCAGCCGGGACAGGGGGCACTACGAGCAGTACTTC

V gene: TRBV2
J gene: TRBJ2-3
clone size: few
D gene: TRBD1
CDR3 protein: CASSELRQGRGTDTQYF
CDR3 DNA: TGTGCCAGCAGTGAACTCCGACAGGGCCGAGGCACAGATACGCAGTATTTT